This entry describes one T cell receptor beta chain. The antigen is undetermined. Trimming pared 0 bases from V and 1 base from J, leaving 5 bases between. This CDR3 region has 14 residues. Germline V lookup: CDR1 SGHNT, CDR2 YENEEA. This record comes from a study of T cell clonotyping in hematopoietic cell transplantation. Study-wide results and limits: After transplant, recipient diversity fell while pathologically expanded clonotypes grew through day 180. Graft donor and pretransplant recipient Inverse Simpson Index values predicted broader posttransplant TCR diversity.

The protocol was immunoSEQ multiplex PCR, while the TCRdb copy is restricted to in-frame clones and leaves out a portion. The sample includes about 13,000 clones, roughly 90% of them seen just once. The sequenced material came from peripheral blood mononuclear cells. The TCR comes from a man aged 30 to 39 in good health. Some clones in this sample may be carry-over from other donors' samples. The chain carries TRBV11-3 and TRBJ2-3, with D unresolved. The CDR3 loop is CASSLDGGTDTQYF. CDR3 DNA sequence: TGTGCCAGCAGCTTAGATGGAGGCACAGATACGCAGTATTTT.